Presented here are 25 T cell receptor beta chains from one specimen sequenced in a study of regulatory T cells in long-lasting Graves disease (TCRdb year 2021). The receptor library was made with multiplex PCR. The sequencer was an Illumina HiSeq 4000. TCR beta libraries were built with iRepertoire HTBI primers and Arm-PCR amplification of CDR3 regions. TCRdb cleaned the public reads at Q25 with fastp, built clones with MiXCR and kept in-frame beta chains. Merged by CDR3 protein, the rows form single entries marked with the most common genes and DNA. The sample table records roughly 440,000 distinct CDR3 sequences; 15% to 20% of these occur just once. About 23% of the sample belongs to the ten largest clones. This specimen's time point label, interpreted: newly diagnosed GD, antithyroid drugs for less than 3 months. For both TCR sequencing and RNA sequencing, RNA was extracted from PBMCs in TRIzol.

Another study also made use of these data, one on T cells in Graves' hyperthyroidism and ophthalmopathy.

Source: peripheral blood mononuclear cells (PBMCs), taken at new diagnosis, from a patient treated with antithyroid drugs. These receptors came from a woman aged 18-35 years with Graves disease. Donor details come from another sample of the same person, matched by shared clones.

This clonotype was seen repeatedly, ten times or more. This sequence joins TRBV2 and TRBJ2-3, with TRBD2 identical over 9 bases. V dropped 7 bases and J dropped 4; count of bases not matched to a gene: 9. From germline, CDR1 is SNHLY and CDR2 FYNNEI. The CDR3 runs 15 residues. CDR3 region: CASIQLAGNSDTQYF. CDR3 DNA: TGTGCCAGCATCCAGCTAGCGGGAAACTCAGATACGCAGTATTTT.

The chain carries TRBV15 and TRBJ1-1; D possibly corresponds to TRBD1 (5 bases). Per the germline V gene, CDR1 is LNHNV and CDR2 is YYDKDF (reference sequence). Trimming pared 0 bases from V and 6 bases from J, leaving 8 bases between. This CDR3 has 13 amino acids. CDR3 nucleotides: TGTGCCACCAGCAGAGATTGGGGGGCTGAAGCTTTCTTT. Its protein is CATSRDWGAEAFF.

This clonotype was observed a few times. The CDR3: CASTTGSSGANVLTF. The DNA of the CDR3 is TGTGCCAGCACCACAGGGAGCTCTGGGGCCAACGTCCTGACTTTC. The chain has TRBV6-2 or TRBV6-3 and TRBJ2-6; D is possibly TRBD1 (6 bases). The CDR3 has 15 amino acids. Looked up from germline, CDR1 is MNHEY and CDR2 is SVGEGT. V was trimmed by 7 bases and J by 0 bases, leaving 10 bases between them.

A remark on this clonotype: One base away lies a much larger clone, so this may be a sequencing read error. The chain couples TRBV6-1 to TRBJ2-3; possibly TRBD1 for D (5 bases). The CDR3 covers 13 residues. CDR1 MNHNS and CDR2 SASEGT come from the germline V gene. V was trimmed by 8 bases and J by 2 bases, leaving 11 bases between them. In DNA, the CDR3 is TGTGCCAGCGGCAGACAGCTCACAGATACGCAGTATTTT. Its translation: CASGRQLTDTQYF.

This clonotype showed up many times. The CDR3 loop reads CSVRPPSGTYNEQFF. The CDR3 nucleotides read TGCAGCGTTCGTCCTCCTAGCGGAACTTACAATGAGCAGTTCTTC. The chain joins TRBV29-1 to TRBJ2-1, with 7 positions matching TRBD2. After removal of 5 bases from V and 4 bases from J, the junction contained 11 bases not matched to a gene. The CDR3 length is 15 residues. CDR1 and CDR2 from the germline V gene are SQVTM and ANQGSEA.

This clonotype was observed many times. V and J are TRBV6-5 and TRBJ2-7; D might be TRBD1 or TRBD2, each matching 5 bases. Trimming stripped 2 bases from V and 6 bases from J, with 17 bases between. Germline assignment: CDR1 MNHEY and CDR2 SVGAGI. The CDR3 has 15 amino acids. The DNA for the CDR3 is TGTGCCAGCAGTTACGGGGACGCCTCTTGGGGCGAGCAGTACTTC. Translating gives CASSYGDASWGEQYF.

This sequence joins TRBV18 and TRBJ1-4, with D unclear. Trimming shortened V by 3 bases and J by 0 bases, and 11 bases separated the two germline ends. CDR1 and CDR2 from the germline V gene are KGHSH and LQKENI. This CDR3 contains 16 residues. The CDR3 nucleotides read TGTGCCAGCTCACCTCGGACGGCTGCAACTAATGAAAAACTGTTTTTT. Encoded protein: CASSPRTAATNEKLFF.

This clonotype was found a few times. The V and J genes are TRBV14 and TRBJ1-5; D unresolved. There are 15 residues in the CDR3. The V gene lost 4 bases and the J gene lost 2 bases, with 12 bases spanning the gap. CDR1 is SGHDN and CDR2 is FVKESK in the germline V gene. The CDR3: CASSPPRSGNQPQHF. The CDR3 DNA follows: TGTGCCAGCAGCCCCCCCCGATCGGGCAATCAGCCCCAGCATTTT. The whole variable domain, remainder taken from reference TRBV14 and TRBJ1-5, is EAGVTQFPSHSVIEKGQTVTLRCDPISGHDNLYWYRRVMGKEIKFLLHFVKESKQDESGMPNNRFLAERTGGTYSTLKVQPAELEDSGVYFCASSPPRSGNQPQHFGDGTRLSIL.

This clonotype was counted many times. V gene TRBV28 combines with J gene TRBJ1-1; D is ambiguous. Trimming removed 6 bases from V and 7 bases from J, with 12 bases in between. Germline V gene data show CDR1 as MDHEN and CDR2 as SYDVKM. The CDR3 totals 12 residues. CDR3 protein: CASSSRGGEAFF. Written as DNA, the CDR3 is TGTGCCAGCAGCTCCAGAGGTGGTGAAGCTTTCTTT.

This clonotype came up many times. J is TRBJ1-2 and V is TRBV30; D is unresolved. The CDR3 runs 13 residues. The germline gives CDR1 GTSNPN, CDR2 SVGIG (reference sequence). V was trimmed by 2 bases and J by 2 bases, leaving 9 bases between them. The CDR3 is CAWSSPSNYGYTF. CDR3 nucleotides: TGTGCCTGGAGTAGTCCATCGAACTATGGCTACACCTTC.

A remark on this clonotype: A much larger clonotype is one base distant, so this may be a read error. This chain links TRBV12-3 or TRBV12-4 with TRBJ2-4; D perhaps matches TRBD2 (5 bases). The CDR3 extends over 14 amino acids. V was cut by 5 bases and J by 6 bases, with 14 bases left in between. The CDR3 reads CASSPPGLGNIQYF. The CDR3, as DNA: TGTGCCAGCAGTCCCCCCGGACTTGGAAACATTCAGTACTTC.

The V gene is TRBV5-1, the J gene TRBJ2-4, with D possibly TRBD1 on 8 matching bases. The V gene lost 4 bases and the J gene lost 7 bases, with 21 bases spanning the gap. Per the germline V gene, CDR1 is SGHRS and CDR2 is YFSETQ. The CDR3 has 16 residues. The CDR3 is CASSARPTGEGNIQYF. The CDR3 coding sequence is TGCGCCAGCAGCGCACGGCCGACAGGGGAGGGGAACATTCAGTACTTC.

There are a few counts of this clonotype. V is TRBV6-4 and J is TRBJ2-7; D may be TRBD2 (5 bases). From germline, CDR1 is MRHNA and CDR2 SNTAGT. The CDR3 has 15 residues. Between the trimmed V and J ends, which lost 3 bases and 0 bases, there was a span of 12 bases. The CDR3 sequence is CASSEGDGGSYEQYF. In nucleotides, the CDR3 is TGTGCCAGCAGTGAGGGAGACGGTGGCTCCTACGAGCAGTACTTC.

Ten or more counts support this clonotype. This chain uses TRBV18 with TRBJ2-1; the D is unclear. CDR3 length: 13 residues. Germline CDR1 is KGHSH and CDR2 is LQKENI. The V and J ends lost 2 bases and 7 bases respectively, with 9 bases between them. CDR3 loop: CASSPGIENEQFF. The CDR3 region has the DNA TGTGCCAGCTCACCAGGAATCGAGAATGAGCAGTTCTTC.

The chain uses TRBV13 and TRBJ2-1, with TRBD1 as a possible D gene (5 bases). The V and J ends lost 8 bases and 0 bases respectively, with 14 bases between them. CDR3 length equals 15 residues. Germline V CDR1 and CDR2: PRHDT, FYEKMQ (reference sequence). For the CDR3, the DNA is TGTGCCAGCCTCCAGAGACAGCGCTCCTACAATGAGCAGTTCTTC. Translated, it gives CASLQRQRSYNEQFF.

The rearrangement joins TRBV29-1 to TRBJ2-7, with 7 bases fitting TRBD2. Per the germline V gene, CDR1 is SQVTM and CDR2 is ANQGSEA. V dropped 5 bases and J dropped 6; count of bases not matched to a gene: 10. This CDR3 region has 13 residues. The CDR3 region is CSVRTSAISEQYF. The CDR3 coding sequence is TGCAGCGTTAGGACTAGTGCCATCTCCGAGCAGTACTTC.

This clonotype has at least ten counts. The genes are TRBV20-1 and TRBJ1-5; D remains ambiguous. The germline gives CDR1 DFQATT, CDR2 SNEGSKA (reference sequence). Trimming pared 6 bases from V and 4 bases from J, leaving 7 bases between. The CDR3 length is 11 residues. The CDR3 protein is CSASTNQPQHF. The DNA for the CDR3 is TGCAGTGCCTCAACGAATCAGCCCCAGCATTTT.

The sample holds many counts of this clonotype. J is TRBJ2-5 and V is TRBV27; the D is unclear. The CDR3 runs to 13 residues. The germline V and J ends were trimmed by 6 bases and 3 bases, with 11 bases remaining between them. Germline lookup yields CDR1 MNHEY and CDR2 SMNVEV (reference sequence). The CDR3 loop reads CASSSIEKETQYF. The CDR3 bases are TGTGCCAGCAGCTCAATAGAGAAAGAGACCCAGTACTTC.

This clonotype was counted at least ten times. The J gene is TRBJ2-1, the V gene TRBV11-2; D not certain. With 2 bases removed from V and 8 bases from J, the gap between germline ends came to 7 bases. Germline assignment: CDR1 SGHAT and CDR2 FQNNGV. The CDR3 extends over 12 amino acids. CDR3: CASSLIRYEQFF. The CDR3 nucleotides read TGTGCCAGCAGCTTAATACGTTATGAGCAGTTCTTC.

The CDR3 region is CAISGQSPTGANVLTF. In DNA form, the CDR3 reads TGTGCCATCTCTGGACAGTCCCCCACTGGGGCCAACGTCCTGACTTTC. The gene calls are TRBV10-3 and TRBJ2-6, with D maybe TRBD1 (6 bases). The CDR3 totals 16 residues. Germline lookup yields CDR1 ENHRY and CDR2 SYGVKD. V lost 8 bases to trimming and J lost 2 bases, with 16 bases between them.

This clonotype was seen ten or more times. The chain carries TRBV30 and TRBJ1-1; weak D call: TRBD1 (5 bases). The germline V gene has CDR1 GTSNPN and CDR2 SVGIG (reference sequence). This CDR3 comprises 14 residues. V shed 2 bases and J shed 0 bases, with 10 bases lying between them. CDR3: CAWSRWGVNTEAFF. DNA of the CDR3: TGTGCCTGGAGTCGTTGGGGGGTGAACACTGAAGCTTTCTTT.

V and J are TRBV20-1 and TRBJ2-1, with 13 positions matching TRBD2. The junction had 5 bases not matched to a gene; V was cut back by 6 bases and J by 6 bases. The CDR3 length is 14 residues. Germline V gives CDR1 DFQATT, CDR2 SNEGSKA (reference sequence). CDR3 protein: CSAPRTSGSNEQFF. In DNA, the CDR3 is TGCAGTGCCCCGAGGACTAGCGGGAGCAATGAGCAGTTCTTC.

This clonotype was seen at least ten times. V is TRBV20-1 and J is TRBJ2-7, with 9 nucleotides matching TRBD1. V shed 2 bases, J shed 2 bases, and the junction held 4 bases outside the gene matches. The CDR3 runs to 14 residues. Germline CDR1 and CDR2: DFQATT and SNEGSKA (reference sequence). CDR3 DNA: TGCAGTGCTAGAAACCGACAGGGGGCCTACGAGCAGTACTTC. Its protein is CSARNRQGAYEQYF.

This clonotype turned up a few times. The chain carries TRBV7-2 and TRBJ2-2; D is possibly TRBD2 (6 bases). With 7 bases removed from V and 2 bases from J, the gap between germline ends came to 17 bases. CDR3 length equals 16 residues. In germline, CDR1 is SGHTA, CDR2 FQGNSA. CDR3 DNA sequence: TGTGCCAGCACCCATCAACCCGGGACTAACACCGGGGAGCTGTTTTTT. Its translation is CASTHQPGTNTGELFF. Supplemented by reference TRBV7-2 and TRBJ2-2, the full variable domain reads GAGVSQSPSNKVTEKGKDVELRCDPISGHTALYWYRQSLGQGLEFLIYFQGNSAPDKSGLPSDRFSAERTGGSVSTLTIQRTQQEDSAVYLCASTHQPGTNTGELFFGEGSRLTVL.

The rearrangement links TRBV28 to TRBJ1-5; a weak D match, TRBD1 (5 bases). Germline V gene data show CDR1 as MDHEN and CDR2 as SYDVKM. V was cut by 5 bases and J by 6 bases, with 17 bases left in between. CDR3 length: 15 amino acids. This CDR3 is CASSTQGIRSQPQHF. The CDR3, as DNA: TGTGCCAGCAGTACCCAGGGAATTCGGAGTCAGCCCCAGCATTTT.